The clone carrying this TCR beta chain was seen a few times. Its antigen is unidentified. Once RNA had been extracted, it was reverse transcribed into cDNA to act as the sequencing template. The protocol was immunoSEQ multiplex PCR, while the TCRdb copy is restricted to in-frame clones and leaves out a portion. Of some 200,000 clones listed, about 60% were seen once; the top ten hold roughly 14%. The investigators collected lesional scalp punch biopsies and peripheral blood from alopecia areata patients. The CDR3 runs to 15 residues. From germline, CDR1 is SGHTA and CDR2 FQGTGA. With 5 bases clipped from V and 2 bases from J, the junction kept 3 bases outside the gene matches. The data are from a study of CD8+ T cells in alopecia areata. The wider study: Tofacitinib ran for 6 to 18 months before 6 months off drug.

Study outcomes and limitations: Scalp sequencing captures resident alphabeta T cells of normal skin too.

The chain recombines TRBV7-3 with TRBJ1-6; 7 positions match TRBD1. This receptor was taken from a human donor with alopecia areata. This material consisted of CD4+ T cells sorted from blood, taken at week 0. CDR3 sequence reads: CASSTTGAYNSPLHF. The CDR3 DNA reads as TGTGCCAGCAGCACCACAGGGGCCTATAATTCACCCCTCCACTTT.